The clone carrying this T cell receptor beta chain appeared a few times. Its antigen is unknown. The data originate from a study of T-cell reconstitution after alpha-beta-depleted transplantation in children. General observations from the study: At one year after transplant, newly produced T cells mostly accounted for T-cell counts and diversity. After transplant, at about two months, alpha-beta T cells were reportedly derived from several hundred expanded graft clones.

V dropped 5 bases and J dropped 4 bases, with 6 bases sitting between them. CDR3 size: 11 residues. Germline CDR1 reads LNHDA; CDR2 reads SQIVND (reference sequence). It was with unique molecular identifiers that the TCRbeta library was prepared. TCRdb called the PCR reads again in MiXCR, with one record for every CDR3 protein. The sample shows a few hundred thousand distinct CDR3 sequences, 9.5% to 13% of them seen only once. Sequenced material: PBMCs, taken before TCRalphabeta/CD19-depleted stem cell transplant. The chain uses TRBV19 and TRBJ2-7, with D unresolved. The receptor was derived from a boy in the first two years of life with acute myeloid leukemia, due to receive a stem cell transplant. CDR3 DNA sequence: TGTGCCAGTAGTGCAAAATACGAGCAGTACTTC. Its protein is CASSAKYEQYF.